These 21 T cell receptor beta chains came from one sample sequenced in a study of cytomegalovirus exposure and HLA in healthy donors. Primers for the PCR totalled 60 Vbeta and 13 Jbeta. Assay used: immunoSEQ multiplex PCR; TCRdb lists only in-frame clones, some missing. The sample consists of about 180,000 clones, 80% of them appearing once. The source material was PBMCs. These receptors came from a girl under 18 in good health and CMV-seropositive.

The chain combines TRBV7-2 with TRBJ2-3; no clear D gene. Trimming removed 5 bases at V and 7 bases at J, with 16 bases between. The CDR3 contains 14 residues. Germline CDR1 and CDR2: SGHTA and FQGNSA. The CDR3 DNA is TGTGCCAGCAGCCAACCGAATAGTCCAAATACGCAGTATTTT. It yields the protein CASSQPNSPNTQYF.

The genes are TRBV6-5 and TRBJ2-7, with D tentatively TRBD2 (5 bases). Trimming stripped 5 bases from V and 6 bases from J, with 14 bases between. Germline V gene sequence: CDR1 MNHEY, CDR2 SVGAGI. CDR3 length equals 13 residues. CDR3: CASSLIGNLEQYF. DNA of the CDR3: TGTGCCAGCAGTCTCATCGGGAATCTCGAGCAGTACTTC.

This clone was counted a single time. This rearrangement joins TRBV4-3 to TRBJ2-1, with 13 nucleotides matching TRBD2. The CDR3 loop spans 21 amino acids. Per the germline V gene, CDR1 is LGHNA and CDR2 is YSLEER. The V and J ends lost 1 base and 6 bases, in that order; junction bases with no gene match: 18. DNA of the CDR3: TGCGCCAGCAGCCAAGGTTTTAATGTTGGACTAGCGGGAGTAGGTGCCAATGAGCAGTTCTTC. This encodes CASSQGFNVGLAGVGANEQFF.

V and J are TRBV4-2 and TRBJ2-5, with no clear D. TRBJ2-7 explains the end of the DNA better; the J call may be wrong. Germline V CDR1 and CDR2: LGHNA, YNFKEQ. The CDR3 consists of 12 residues. The CDR3 loop is CASSQWGYEQYF. For the CDR3, the DNA is TGTGCCAGCAGCCAATGGGGCTACGAGCAGTACTTC.

The chain has TRBV6-6 and TRBJ1-2; 7 bases line up with TRBD1. Germline trimming cut 8 bases from V and 4 bases from J; bases unmatched to any gene: 7. Germline CDR1 reads MNHNY; CDR2 reads SVGAGI (reference sequence). The CDR3 loop spans 13 amino acids. CDR3 bases: TGTGCCAGCGGGACAGCTAGCTCCTATGGCTACACCTTC. It is translated as CASGTASSYGYTF.

The chain links TRBV29-1 to TRBJ1-1; a weak D match, TRBD1 (6 bases). The CDR3 contains 12 residues. Per the germline V gene, CDR1 is SQVTM and CDR2 is ANQGSEA. Deletions cut 1 base from V and 8 bases from J, with 11 bases between. CDR3 sequence: CSVEGYRAEAFF. CDR3 in DNA: TGCAGCGTTGAAGGTTACAGGGCGGAAGCTTTCTTT.

The chain joins TRBV6-1 to TRBJ1-1; D is possibly TRBD1 (5 bases). This CDR3 spans 17 amino acids. Looked up from germline, CDR1 is MNHNS and CDR2 is SASEGT. With 1 base removed from V and 7 bases from J, the gap between germline ends came to 22 bases. As DNA, the CDR3 is TGTGCCAGCAGTGAAGAAGACATTCAGTGGGGCTTCTTTGAAGCTTTCTTT. It yields the protein CASSEEDIQWGFFEAFF.

The DNA of the CDR3 is TGTGCCAGCAGCCCAGTCCAATTTAACACCGGGGAGCTGTTTTTT. Its protein product is CASSPVQFNTGELFF. This chain links TRBV5-4 with TRBJ2-2; D gene unclear. The CDR3 spans 15 residues. Per germline, CDR1 SGHNT and CDR2 YYREEE (reference sequence). The V gene lost 4 bases and the J gene lost 2 bases, with 12 bases spanning the gap.

Concerning this clone itself: One end of the junction is discordant with germline, which a read error may explain. The rearrangement links TRBV10-3 to TRBJ1-1, with a weak D call TRBD1 (5 bases). Germline CDR1 reads ENHRY; CDR2 reads SYGVKD. The CDR3 runs 16 residues. This CDR3 is CAISAQVFVLNTEDFF. The CDR3 DNA sequence: TGTGCCATCAGTGCACAGGTGTTTGTTTTGAACACTGAAGATTTCTTT.

The chain uses TRBV6-1 and TRBJ2-3; TRBD2 aligns across 12 bases. The germline V gene encodes CDR1 MNHNS and CDR2 SASEGT. This CDR3 has 15 residues. V trimming: 7 bases; J trimming: 5 bases; junction bases outside the gene matches: 7. The DNA of the CDR3 is TGTGCCAGCAACGGAAGGACTAGCGGGGAAGATACGCAGTATTTT. Amino acids: CASNGRTSGEDTQYF.

The chain carries TRBV5-4 and TRBJ2-2; D uncertain. V lost 0 bases and J lost 8, with 5 bases in between. The CDR3 is made up of 12 amino acids. Germline V gene lookup returns CDR1 SGHNT and CDR2 YYREEE (reference sequence). Here the CDR3 reads CASSLAGGELFF. The CDR3 DNA follows: TGTGCCAGCAGCTTGGCCGGTGGGGAGCTGTTTTTT.

This sequence joins TRBV10-3 and TRBJ1-2; TRBD1 is a possible D gene (5 bases). This CDR3 is 17 amino acids long. V shed 2 bases and J shed 2 bases, with 18 bases lying between them. Germline-derived CDR1 and CDR2 are ENHRY and SYGVKD. The DNA of the CDR3 is TGTGCCATCAGTGAGCGTCTCGCGGGGGACCGCAACTATGGCTACACCTTC. It translates to CAISERLAGDRNYGYTF.

This chain links TRBV7-9 with TRBJ2-7, with D hard to call. There are 16 residues in the CDR3. In germline, CDR1 is SEHNR, CDR2 FQNEAQ (reference sequence). V was cut by 1 base and J by 3 bases, with 16 bases left in between. The CDR3 sequence: CASSLVRQGDFYEQYF. The DNA of the CDR3 is TGTGCCAGCAGCTTAGTTCGACAAGGCGATTTCTACGAGCAGTACTTC.

This chain connects TRBV11-1 to TRBJ1-5; D unresolved. With 3 bases removed from V and 2 bases from J, the gap between germline ends came to 5 bases. CDR1 is SGHAT and CDR2 is FQDESV in the germline V gene (reference sequence). The CDR3 loop spans 13 amino acids. In DNA form, the CDR3 reads TGTGCCAGCAGCTTCCGGGGCAATCAGCCCCAGCATTTT. Translating it yields CASSFRGNQPQHF.

The rearrangement links TRBV18 to TRBJ2-7; D is perhaps TRBD1 (5 bases). The germline V gene has CDR1 KGHSH and CDR2 LQKENI. The V end lost 7 bases, the J end lost 2 bases, and 18 bases lay between the germline ends. There are 15 residues in the CDR3. The CDR3 bases are TGTGCCAGCTACCCGACGGACGACAGAACCTACGAGCAGTACTTC. It translates to CASYPTDDRTYEQYF.

The CDR3 sequence: CASSLGGGDGGYTF. The CDR3 nucleotides are TGCGCCAGCAGCTTGGGTGGGGGCGACGGTGGCTACACCTTC. The chain is built from TRBV5-1 and TRBJ1-2, with D tentatively TRBD1 (6 bases). The germline gives CDR1 SGHRS, CDR2 YFSETQ. This CDR3 spans 14 amino acids. The V end lost 0 bases, the J end lost 7 bases, and 13 bases lay between the germline ends.

In this sample, this clone turned up a few times. CDR3 residues: CASSIIQGSPREQYF. DNA of the CDR3: TGTGCCAGCAGTATAATACAGGGGTCCCCCCGGGAGCAGTACTTC. This chain uses TRBV27 with TRBJ2-7, with TRBD1 matching over 7 bases. This CDR3 comprises 15 residues. The J segment lost 7 bases and the V segment lost 5 bases, leaving 14 bases of the junction unmatched. CDR1 is MNHEY, CDR2 SMNVEV, per germline (reference sequence).

The chain is built from TRBV6-5 and TRBJ2-1; 11 nucleotides match TRBD2. CDR1 is MNHEY and CDR2 is SVGAGI in the germline V gene. With 3 bases clipped from V and 6 bases from J, the junction kept 7 bases outside the gene matches. The length of the CDR3 is 16 residues. CDR3 nucleotide sequence: TGTGCCAGCAGTTATGAAGGGACTAGCGGCCTCAATGAGCAGTTCTTC. It codes for CASSYEGTSGLNEQFF.

The chain combines TRBV5-4 with TRBJ2-7, with D maybe TRBD1 (5 bases). Germline V CDR1 and CDR2: SGHNT, YYREEE (reference sequence). There are 13 residues in the CDR3. The V and J ends lost 2 bases and 2 bases respectively, with 8 bases between them. CDR3 protein: CASSFGQAYEQYF. The CDR3 DNA is TGTGCCAGCAGCTTCGGACAAGCCTACGAGCAGTACTTC.

The J gene is TRBJ1-5, the V gene TRBV27; no clear D. The CDR3 length is 15 residues. Trimming took 6 bases from V and 0 from J, leaving 12 bases between them. Germline V gene lookup returns CDR1 MNHEY and CDR2 SMNVEV (reference sequence). The CDR3 here is CASRPGVYSNQPQHF. CDR3 coding DNA: TGTGCCAGCAGACCTGGAGTCTATAGCAATCAGCCCCAGCATTTT.

The rearrangement links TRBV19 to TRBJ1-5; a weak D match, TRBD1 (6 bases). From germline, CDR1 is LNHDA and CDR2 SQIVND (reference sequence). The CDR3 loop spans 14 amino acids. The germline V and J ends were trimmed by 7 bases and 1 base, with 11 bases remaining between them. The CDR3 DNA follows: TGTGCCAGTAAAAGGGGGGGAAGCAATCAGCCCCAGCATTTT. It yields the protein CASKRGGSNQPQHF.